This T cell receptor (beta chain) was captured by sequencing in a study of Ad26.COV2.S vaccination and SARS-CoV-2 variants. Study as a whole: In the study, Ad26.COV2.S was injected intramuscularly once, or twice 56 days apart.

Sample treatment: 15 to 20 received Ad26.COV2.S at low or high dose, single or two shots; about 5 received placebo; per-sample allocation not given. Samples analyzed were those drawn on day 63 after the first vaccine or placebo injection. The CDR3 is 15 amino acids. V lost 5 bases, J lost 1 base, and 5 bases stayed unmatched. CDR1 and CDR2 (germline): SGHTA, FQGNSA. Study-wide results and caveats: Total T cell responses were possibly underestimated by TCR breadth and depth analyses. In vaccinated individuals, spike-specific CD8+ and CD4+ T cell responses reportedly displayed substantial breadth. With respect to non-spike TCR breadth, vaccine and placebo recipients were similar.

Worth noting for this clone: Its specificity is not known.

Assay used: immunoSEQ multiplex PCR; TCRdb lists only in-frame clones, some missing. The table includes approximately 460,000 clones, 80% to 90% detected once. The sequencing used peripheral blood, collected in a trial of Ad26.COV2.S vaccine versus placebo. The V gene is TRBV7-2, the J gene TRBJ2-7; TRBD1 matches 10 bases. This sequence originates from a person aged 18 to 65 who received the Ad26.COV2.S COVID-19 vaccine or a placebo. For the CDR3, the DNA is TGTGCCAGCAGCGGCCGGGACAGGGGTTCCTACGAGCAGTACTTC. It encodes CASSGRDRGSYEQYF.